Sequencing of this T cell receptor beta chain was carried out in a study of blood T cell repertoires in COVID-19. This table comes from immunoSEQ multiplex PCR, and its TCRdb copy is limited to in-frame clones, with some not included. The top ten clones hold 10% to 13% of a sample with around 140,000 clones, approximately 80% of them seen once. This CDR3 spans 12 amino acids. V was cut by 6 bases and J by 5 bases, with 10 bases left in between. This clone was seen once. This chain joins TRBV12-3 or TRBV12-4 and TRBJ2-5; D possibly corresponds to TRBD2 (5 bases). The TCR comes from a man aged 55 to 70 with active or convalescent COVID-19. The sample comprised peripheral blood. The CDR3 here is CASSPPGETQYF. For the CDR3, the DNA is TGTGCCAGCAGCCCCCCGGGGGAGACCCAGTACTTC.